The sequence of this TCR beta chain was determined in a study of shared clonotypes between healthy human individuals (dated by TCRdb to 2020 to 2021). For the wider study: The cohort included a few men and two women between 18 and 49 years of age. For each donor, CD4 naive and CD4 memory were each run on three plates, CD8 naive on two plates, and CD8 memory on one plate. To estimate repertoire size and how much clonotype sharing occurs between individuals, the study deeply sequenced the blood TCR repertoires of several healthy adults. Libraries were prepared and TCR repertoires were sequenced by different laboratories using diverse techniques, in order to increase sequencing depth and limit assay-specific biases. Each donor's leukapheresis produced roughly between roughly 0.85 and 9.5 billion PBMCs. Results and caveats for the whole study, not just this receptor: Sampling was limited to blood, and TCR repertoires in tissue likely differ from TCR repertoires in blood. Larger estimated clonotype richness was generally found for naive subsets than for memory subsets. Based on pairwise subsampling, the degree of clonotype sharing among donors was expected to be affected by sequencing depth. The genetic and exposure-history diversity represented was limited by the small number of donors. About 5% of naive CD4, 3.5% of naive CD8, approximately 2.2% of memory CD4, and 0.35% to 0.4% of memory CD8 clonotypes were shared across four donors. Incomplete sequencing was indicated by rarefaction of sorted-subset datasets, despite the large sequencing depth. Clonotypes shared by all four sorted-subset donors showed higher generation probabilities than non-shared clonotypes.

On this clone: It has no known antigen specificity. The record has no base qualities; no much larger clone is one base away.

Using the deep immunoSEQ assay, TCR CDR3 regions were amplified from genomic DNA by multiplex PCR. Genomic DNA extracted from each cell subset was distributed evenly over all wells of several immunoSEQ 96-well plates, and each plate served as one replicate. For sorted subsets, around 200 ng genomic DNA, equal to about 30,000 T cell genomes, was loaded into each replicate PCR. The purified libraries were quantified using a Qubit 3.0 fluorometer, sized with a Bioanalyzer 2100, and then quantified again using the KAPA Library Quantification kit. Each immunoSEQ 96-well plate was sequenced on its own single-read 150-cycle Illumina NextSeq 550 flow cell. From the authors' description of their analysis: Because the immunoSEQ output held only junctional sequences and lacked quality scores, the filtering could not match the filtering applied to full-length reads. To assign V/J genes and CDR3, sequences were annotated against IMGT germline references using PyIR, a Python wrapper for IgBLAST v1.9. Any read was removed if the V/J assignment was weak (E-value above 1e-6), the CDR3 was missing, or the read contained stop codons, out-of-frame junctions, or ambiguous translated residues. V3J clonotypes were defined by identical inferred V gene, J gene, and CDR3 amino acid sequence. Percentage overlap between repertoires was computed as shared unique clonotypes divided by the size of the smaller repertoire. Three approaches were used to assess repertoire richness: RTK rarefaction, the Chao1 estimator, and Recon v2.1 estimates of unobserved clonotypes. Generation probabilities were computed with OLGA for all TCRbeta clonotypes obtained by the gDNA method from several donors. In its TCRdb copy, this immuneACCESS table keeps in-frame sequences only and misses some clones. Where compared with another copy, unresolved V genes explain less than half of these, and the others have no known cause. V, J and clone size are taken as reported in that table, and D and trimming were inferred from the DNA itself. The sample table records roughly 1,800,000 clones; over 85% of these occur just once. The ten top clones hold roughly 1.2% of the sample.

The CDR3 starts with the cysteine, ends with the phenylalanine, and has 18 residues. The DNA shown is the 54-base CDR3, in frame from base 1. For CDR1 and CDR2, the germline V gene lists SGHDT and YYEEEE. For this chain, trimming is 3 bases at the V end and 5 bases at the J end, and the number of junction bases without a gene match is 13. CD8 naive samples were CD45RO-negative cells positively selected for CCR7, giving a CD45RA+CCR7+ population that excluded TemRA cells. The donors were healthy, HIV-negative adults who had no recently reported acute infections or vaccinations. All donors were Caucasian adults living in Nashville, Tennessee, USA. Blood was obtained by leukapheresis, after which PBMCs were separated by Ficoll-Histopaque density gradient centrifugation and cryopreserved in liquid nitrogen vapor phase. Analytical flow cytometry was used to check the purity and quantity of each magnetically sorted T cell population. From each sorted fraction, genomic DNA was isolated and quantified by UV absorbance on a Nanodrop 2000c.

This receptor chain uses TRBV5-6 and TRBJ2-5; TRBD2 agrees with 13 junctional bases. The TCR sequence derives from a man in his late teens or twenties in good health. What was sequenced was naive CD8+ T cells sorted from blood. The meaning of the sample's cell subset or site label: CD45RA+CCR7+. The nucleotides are TGTGCCAGCAGCTCCGCCGGACTAGCGGGAGAATTGGGGGAGACCCAGTACTTC. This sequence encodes CASSSAGLAGELGETQYF.